This TCR beta chain is drawn from a study of shared clonotypes between healthy human individuals. Study-wide points: Researchers found naive subsets generally carried larger estimated richness than memory subsets.

Evenly divided among several immunoSEQ plates was the genomic DNA of each subset. Per sorted-subset replicate PCR, input was roughly 200 ng DNA, representing tens of thousands of T cell genomes. Under the authors' procedure: ImmunoSEQ gave junction-only sequences without quality scores, so filtering differed. Only in-frame clones appear in the TCRdb table, and some are missing; sequencing was by immunoSEQ multiplex PCR. For V, J and clone size, that table is used; D and trimming come from the DNA. Of around 2,000,000 clones listed, over 85% are singletons. As defined, naive CD8 cells were CD45RO-negative and positively selected for CCR7, with terminally differentiated effector memory CD45RA+ cells excluded. V was shortened by 6 bases and J by 1 base, with 12 bases between the two germline ends. Germline lookup yields CDR1 MNHEY and CDR2 SVGAGI. The length of the CDR3 is 14 residues. As regards this clone: Its matching antigen is unknown.

Sequenced material: naive CD8+ T cells sorted from blood. The chain has TRBV6-5 and TRBJ2-5, with a tentative D call TRBD2 (5 bases). The TCR comes from a man younger than 35 in good health. CDR3 sequence: CASSALRAQETQYF. CDR3 coding DNA: TGTGCCAGCAGCGCCCTGAGGGCCCAAGAGACCCAGTACTTC.